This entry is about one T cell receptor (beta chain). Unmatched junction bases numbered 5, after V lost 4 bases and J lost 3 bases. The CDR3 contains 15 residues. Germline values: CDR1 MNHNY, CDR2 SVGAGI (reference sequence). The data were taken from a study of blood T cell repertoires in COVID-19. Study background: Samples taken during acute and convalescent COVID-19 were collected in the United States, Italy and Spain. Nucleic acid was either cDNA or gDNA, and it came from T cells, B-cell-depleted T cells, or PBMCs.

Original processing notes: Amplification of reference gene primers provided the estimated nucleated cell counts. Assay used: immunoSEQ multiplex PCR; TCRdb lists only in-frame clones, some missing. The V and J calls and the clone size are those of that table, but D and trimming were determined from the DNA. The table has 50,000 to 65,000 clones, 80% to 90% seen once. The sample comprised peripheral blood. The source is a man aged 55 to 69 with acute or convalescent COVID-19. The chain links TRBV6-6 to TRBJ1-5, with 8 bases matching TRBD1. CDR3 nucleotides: TGTGCCAGCAGTTTGACAGGGGTGGACAATCAGCCCCAGCATTTT. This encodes CASSLTGVDNQPQHF.